This T cell receptor beta chain was observed in a study of cytomegalovirus exposure and HLA in healthy donors. Points from the study as a whole: In vitro experiments confirmed that a few CMV-associated chains were specific for CMV antigens.

TCRdb's copy holds only in-frame clones and misses some; the assay was immunoSEQ multiplex PCR. Of approximately 190,000 clones detected, 75% to 90% appear once; the ten largest clones hold roughly 7%. This clone was seen a single time. Its specificity is unknown. V gave up 6 bases and J gave up 4 bases; unmatched junction bases: 8. The length of the CDR3 is 16 residues. Looked up from germline, CDR1 is MDHEN and CDR2 is SYDVKM. Input material: PBMCs. The receptor was isolated from a man aged 18 to 29 in good health and CMV-seropositive. The J gene is TRBJ2-5, the V gene TRBV28; 13 nucleotides align to TRBD2. For the CDR3, the DNA is TGTGCCAGCAGCCTCCTCTGGACTAGCGGGAGAGAGACCCAGTACTTC. This codes for CASSLLWTSGRETQYF.